Below, 10 T cell receptor beta chains from the same sample are listed, as sequenced in a study of T-cell memory formation after mild COVID-19. One entry per CDR3 protein results from TCRdb running MiXCR on the 5' RACE reads. The sample lists 350,000 or so distinct CDR3 sequences, approximately 21% seen once, with approximately 12% in the top ten. The specimen was PBMCs or a T cell subset sorted from them (not recorded which). The source of these receptors is an adult woman who had mild COVID-19 (a few samples of this study predate the infection). Cell type and time point are not known.

Only a few counts were recorded for this clonotype. The chain employs TRBV5-6 and TRBJ2-3; unclear D gene. V shed 1 base and J shed 2 bases, with 17 bases lying between them. Germline values: CDR1 SGHDT, CDR2 YYEEEE. The CDR3 is 17 amino acids. The CDR3 region is CASSLPGSFVYTDTQYF. The CDR3 coding sequence is TGTGCCAGCAGCTTGCCCGGTAGTTTCGTCTACACAGATACGCAGTATTTT. The full variable domain, completed using reference TRBV5-6 and TRBJ2-3, is DAGVTQSPTHLIKTRGQQVTLRCSPKSGHDTVSWYQQALGQGPQFIFQYYEEEERQRGNFPDRFSGHQFPNYSSELNVNALLLGDSALYLCASSLPGSFVYTDTQYFGPGTRLTVL.

This clonotype has more than one count but fewer than ten. The chain employs TRBV4-3 and TRBJ1-2; the D gene is possibly TRBD1 (6 bases). The germline V and J ends were trimmed by 3 bases and 6 bases, with 17 bases remaining between them. The germline V gene encodes CDR1 LGHNA and CDR2 YSLEER. This CDR3 comprises 15 residues. CDR3 nucleotides: TGCGCCAGCAGCCAGAACGGACAGAAAAACAATGGCTACACCTTC. As protein: CASSQNGQKNNGYTF.

This clonotype was observed a few times. The gene calls are TRBV24-1 and TRBJ2-3; 11 nucleotides agree with TRBD1. CDR1 KGHDR and CDR2 SFDVKD come from the germline V gene. CDR3 length: 18 amino acids. The V and J ends lost 1 base and 1 base, in that order; junction bases with no gene match: 6. CDR3: CATSDFPGQGVRTDTQYF. DNA for the CDR3: TGTGCCACCAGTGATTTTCCGGGACAGGGGGTGCGCACAGATACGCAGTATTTT.

This clonotype has ten or more counts. This sequence joins TRBV6-6 and TRBJ2-7; 7 bases fit TRBD2. The CDR3 loop spans 17 amino acids. Losses at the gene ends were 0 bases for V and 2 bases for J; bases not matched to a gene: 10. The germline CDR1 and CDR2 sequences are MNHNY and SVGAGI (reference sequence). Here the CDR3 DNA reads TGTGCCAGCAGTTACTCGATTGGGGGGGAGGTGCCCTACGAGCAGTACTTC. It translates to CASSYSIGGEVPYEQYF.

V is TRBV10-2 and J is TRBJ1-1, with a tentative D call TRBD1 (5 bases). Trimming pared 10 bases from V and 3 bases from J, leaving 12 bases between. The CDR3 spans 12 residues. CDR1 and CDR2 from the germline V gene are WSHSY and SAAADI. This CDR3 is CATSGADTEAFF. CDR3 DNA sequence: TGCGCCACCTCCGGGGCGGACACTGAAGCTTTCTTT.

This clonotype has only a few counts. The rearrangement links TRBV7-2 to TRBJ2-2; 8 bases agree with TRBD2. Unmatched junction bases numbered 5, after V lost 1 base and J lost 4 bases. This CDR3 contains 16 residues. Germline V gene sequence: CDR1 SGHTA, CDR2 FQGNSA. CDR3 protein: CASSLEGTRSTGELFF. The DNA for the CDR3 is TGTGCCAGCAGCTTAGAGGGGACTAGATCCACCGGGGAGCTGTTTTTT.

V usage is TRBV20-1 and J usage is TRBJ1-2; the D gene is possibly TRBD1 (5 bases). V lost 5 bases, J lost 5 bases, and 15 bases lay in between. This CDR3 has 13 residues. Germline CDR1 reads DFQATT; CDR2 reads SNEGSKA (reference sequence). CDR3 sequence reads: CSAPGGEAYGYTF. Here the CDR3 DNA reads TGCAGTGCTCCGGGGGGAGAGGCTTATGGCTACACCTTC.

CDR3: CASSQDLQAWETQYF. DNA for the CDR3: TGTGCCAGCAGCCAAGATCTTCAAGCGTGGGAGACCCAGTACTTC. J is TRBJ2-5 and V is TRBV4-2; D call uncertain. Germline-derived CDR1 and CDR2 are LGHNA and YNFKEQ. The CDR3 contains 15 residues. The V end lost 0 bases, the J end lost 5 bases, and 13 bases lay between the germline ends.

The J gene is TRBJ1-1, the V gene TRBV29-1; D is ambiguous. CDR1 SQVTM and CDR2 ANQGSEA come from the germline V gene. The CDR3 sequence is 11 residues long. Trimming took off 3 bases at V and 4 bases at J, with 6 bases between the two ends. The DNA for the CDR3 is TGCAGCGTTGACCGGGGCACTGAAGCTTTCTTT. It yields the protein CSVDRGTEAFF.

V is TRBV2 and J is TRBJ2-5; the match to TRBD2 covers 14 bases. The CDR3 runs 15 residues. Germline-derived CDR1 and CDR2 are SNHLY and FYNNEI. The V and J ends lost 4 bases and 4 bases, in that order; junction bases with no gene match: 2. CDR3 nucleotide sequence: TGTGCCAGCAGTGCCGGGACTAGCGGGAGAGAGACCCAGTACTTC. Translating gives CASSAGTSGRETQYF.